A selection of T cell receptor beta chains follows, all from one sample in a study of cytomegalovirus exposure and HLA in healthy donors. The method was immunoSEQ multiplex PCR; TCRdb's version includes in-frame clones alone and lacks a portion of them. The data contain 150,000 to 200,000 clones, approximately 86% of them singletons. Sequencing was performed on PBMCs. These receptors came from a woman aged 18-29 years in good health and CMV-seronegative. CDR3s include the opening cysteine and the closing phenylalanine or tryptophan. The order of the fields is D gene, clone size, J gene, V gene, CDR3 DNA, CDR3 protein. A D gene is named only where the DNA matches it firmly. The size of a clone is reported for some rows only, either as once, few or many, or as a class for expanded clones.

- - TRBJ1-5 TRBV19 TGTGCCAGTAGTCTCGGGAGTATGAGCAATCAGCCCCAGCATTTT CASSLGSMSNQPQHF
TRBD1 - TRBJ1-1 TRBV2 TGTGCCAGCCGGACTACGACAGGGACTTTGAACACTGAAGCTTTCTTT CASRTTTGTLNTEAFF
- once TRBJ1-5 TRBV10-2 TGCGCCAGCAGTGAGTCAGGGGTAGGGCAGCCCCAGCATTTT CASSESGVGQPQHF
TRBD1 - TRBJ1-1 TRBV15 TGTGCCACCAGCAGCGACAGGGGATTTGGAGCTTTCTTT CATSSDRGFGAFF
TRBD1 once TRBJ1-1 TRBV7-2 TGTGCCAGCAGCCAGGACAGGGGTTTCCCTGAAGCTTTCTTT CASSQDRGFPEAFF
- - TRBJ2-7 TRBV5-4 TGTGCCAGCAGCTTGAAGCAGGGTGAGGACGAGCAGTACTTC CASSLKQGEDEQYF
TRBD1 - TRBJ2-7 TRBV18 TGTGCCAGCTCACTGGCCGGGACAGGCTCCTACGAGCAGTACTTC CASSLAGTGSYEQYF
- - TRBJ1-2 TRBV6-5 TGTGCCAGCAGTTCTAGCTATGGCTACACCTTC CASSSSYGYTF
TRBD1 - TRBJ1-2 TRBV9 TGTGCCAGCAGCGTAGTAGCAGGGGGCGAGTATGGCTACACCTTC CASSVVAGGEYGYTF
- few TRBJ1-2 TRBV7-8 TGTGCCAGCAGCCCCCACGAACGGGGCTATGGCTACACCTTC CASSPHERGYGYTF
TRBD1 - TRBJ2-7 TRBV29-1 TGCAGCGTCCTCCGAGACAGGGGCTACGAGCAGTACTTC CSVLRDRGYEQYF
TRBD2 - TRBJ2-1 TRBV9 TGTGCCAGCAGCATTAGCGGGTACCAGCTCGGCGAGCAGTTCTTC CASSISGYQLGEQFF
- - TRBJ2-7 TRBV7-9 TGTGCCAGCAGCTTAGTTGCCCTACCCTACGAGCAGTACTTC CASSLVALPYEQYF
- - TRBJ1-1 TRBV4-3 TGCGCCAGCAGCCAAGAAATAGGGGGCACTGAAGCTTTCTTT CASSQEIGGTEAFF
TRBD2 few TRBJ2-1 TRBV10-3 TGTGCCATCAGTGGCGAGGATTTAGCGGGAGGGACGAGGAATGAGCAGTTCTTC CAISGEDLAGGTRNEQFF
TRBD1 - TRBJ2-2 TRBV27 TGTGCCAGCAGTTTAGGGCTCGGGACAGGGATGACCGGGGAGCTGTTTTTT CASSLGLGTGMTGELFF
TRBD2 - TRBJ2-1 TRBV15 TGTGCCACCCGTACAGCGGGAGTACCCAATGAGCAGTTCTTC CATRTAGVPNEQFF
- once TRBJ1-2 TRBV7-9 TGTGCCAGCAGCTTACAGGGATCAGGCTATGGCTACACCTTC CASSLQGSGYGYTF
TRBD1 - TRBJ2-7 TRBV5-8 TGTGCCAGCAGCCTGGGCAGGGGGCACAACTACGAGCAGTACTTC CASSLGRGHNYEQYF
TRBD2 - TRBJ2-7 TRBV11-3 TGTGCCAGCAGCTCAGGGACTAGCGGGAACTACGAGCAGTACTTC CASSSGTSGNYEQYF
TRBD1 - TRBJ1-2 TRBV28 TGTGCCAGCAGACCGGGACAGGGACTACATGGCTACACCTTC CASRPGQGLHGYTF
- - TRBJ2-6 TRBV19 TGTGCCAGTAGTATAATGGCCTCTGGGGCCAACGTCCTGACTTTC CASSIMASGANVLTF
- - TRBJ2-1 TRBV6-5 TGTGCCAGCAGGGGTTCGGGGAGCAATGAGCAGTTCTTC CASRGSGSNEQFF
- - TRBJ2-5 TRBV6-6 TGTGCCAGCAGTTCCCGGGCGGGTAGGGAGACCCAGTACTTC CASSSRAGRETQYF
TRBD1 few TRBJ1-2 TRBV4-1 TGCGCCAGCAGCCAAGATCTCCGGGACAGGGTTAATGGCTACACCTTC CASSQDLRDRVNGYTF